A single sample is the source of the 6 T cell receptor beta chains below, sequenced in a study of identical twins (dated by TCRdb to between 2015 and 2016). The library came from 5' RACE. The data were produced on an Illumina HiSeq 2000. The public reads were run again by TCRdb, first through fastp at Q25 and then through MiXCR, and only productive beta chains were kept. All rows with the same CDR3 protein become a single entry with the most common DNA and genes. The sample data list about 200,000 distinct CDR3 sequences, and roughly a tenth of these were observed just once. The top ten clones comprise about a tenth of the sample. Sample: memory T cells sorted from blood. Per the publication, the cell subset or site label means: CD45RO+ enriched T cells. Receptors were obtained from a man aged 50 or older in good health.

The chain uses TRBV6-1 and TRBJ2-7, with no clear D. V lost 6 bases, J lost 5 bases, and 20 bases lay in between. CDR3 size: 15 residues. CDR1 is MNHNS, CDR2 SASEGT, per germline. DNA of the CDR3: TGTGCCAGCAGGGATCCGAGTAGGGTCCGGGACGAGCAGTACTTC. It translates to CASRDPSRVRDEQYF.

This clonotype was found a few times. The chain has TRBV12-3 or TRBV12-4 and TRBJ2-2, with 8 bases fitting TRBD1. The J segment lost 5 bases and the V segment lost 5 bases, leaving 13 bases of the junction unmatched. The length of the CDR3 is 17 residues. DNA for the CDR3: TGTGCCAGCAGTCTAGGGACGGGCAGGGGGCGAACCGGGGAGCTGTTTTTT. Translation gives CASSLGTGRGRTGELFF.

This clonotype was found a few times. The chain joins TRBV6-1 to TRBJ2-1; TRBD1 matches 8 bases. The germline CDR1 and CDR2 sequences are MNHNS and SASEGT. The CDR3 runs 16 residues. The trim removed 6 bases at V and 3 bases at J, leaving 10 bases unmatched. This CDR3 is CASRLTGTGNYNEQFF. CDR3 sequence (DNA): TGTGCCAGCAGACTCACCGGGACAGGCAACTACAATGAGCAGTTCTTC.

The sample holds many counts of this clonotype. The chain employs TRBV28 and TRBJ2-3, with D perhaps TRBD2 (6 bases). Germline V gene lookup returns CDR1 MDHEN and CDR2 SYDVKM. The CDR3 totals 16 residues. Trimming removed 5 bases from V and 1 base from J, with 16 bases in between. The CDR3 DNA reads TGTGCCAGCAGTCCAACACGGGGGTTGGGCACAGATACGCAGTATTTT. Encoded protein: CASSPTRGLGTDTQYF.

The chain recombines TRBV14 with TRBJ2-1; a weak D match, TRBD2 (6 bases). The CDR3 is 12 amino acids. V lost 3 bases to trimming and J lost 13 bases, with 13 bases between them. Germline V gene sequence: CDR1 SGHDN, CDR2 FVKESK. CDR3 sequence: CASSQTGTRQFF. CDR3 sequence (DNA): TGTGCCAGCAGCCAGACCGGGACTCGTCAGTTCTTC. The complete variable domain, with remaining parts taken from reference TRBV14 and TRBJ2-1, reads EAGVTQFPSHSVIEKGQTVTLRCDPISGHDNLYWYRRVMGKEIKFLLHFVKESKQDESGMPNNRFLAERTGGTYSTLKVQPAELEDSGVYFCASSQTGTRQFFGPGTRLTVL.

This clonotype was counted at least ten times. The chain recombines TRBV27 with TRBJ2-1, with D maybe TRBD1 (6 bases). The CDR3 loop spans 15 amino acids. Trimming removed 6 bases from V and 5 bases from J, with 17 bases in between. The V gene's germline CDR1 is MNHEY and CDR2 SMNVEV (reference sequence). In nucleotides, the CDR3 is TGTGCCAGCAGGGACTTACAGGGTCCCGACAATGAGCAGTTCTTC. Its translation: CASRDLQGPDNEQFF.